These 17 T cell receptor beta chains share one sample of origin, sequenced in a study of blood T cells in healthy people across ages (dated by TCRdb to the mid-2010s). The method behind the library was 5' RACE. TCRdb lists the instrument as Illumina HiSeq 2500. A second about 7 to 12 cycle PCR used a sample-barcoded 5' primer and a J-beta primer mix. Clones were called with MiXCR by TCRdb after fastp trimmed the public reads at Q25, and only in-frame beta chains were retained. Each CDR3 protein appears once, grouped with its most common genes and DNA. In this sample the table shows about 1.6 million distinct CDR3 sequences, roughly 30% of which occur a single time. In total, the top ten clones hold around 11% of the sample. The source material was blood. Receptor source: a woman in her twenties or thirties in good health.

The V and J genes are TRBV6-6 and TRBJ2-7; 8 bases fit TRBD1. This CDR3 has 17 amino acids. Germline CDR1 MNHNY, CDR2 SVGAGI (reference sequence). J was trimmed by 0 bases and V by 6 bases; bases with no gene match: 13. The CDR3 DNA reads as TGTGCCAGCAGACCGACAGGGGACCCATATAGCTCCTACGAGCAGTACTTC. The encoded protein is CASRPTGDPYSSYEQYF.

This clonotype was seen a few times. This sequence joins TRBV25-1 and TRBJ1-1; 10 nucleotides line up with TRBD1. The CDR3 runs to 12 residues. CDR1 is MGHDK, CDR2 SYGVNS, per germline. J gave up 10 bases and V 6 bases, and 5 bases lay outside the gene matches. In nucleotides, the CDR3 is TGTGCCAGCAGCGTGACAGGGGGCATAGCTTTCTTT. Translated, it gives CASSVTGGIAFF.

CDR3 DNA sequence: TGCGCCAGCAGCCAAGCGAGCGGCCTTAACAATGAGCAGTTCTTC. Translation: CASSQASGLNNEQFF. The rearrangement uses TRBV4-1 and TRBJ2-1; weak D call: TRBD2 (5 bases). The CDR3 has 15 residues. Germline-derived CDR1 and CDR2 are MGHRA and YSYEKL. V was pared by 1 base and J by 5 bases, with 12 bases between.

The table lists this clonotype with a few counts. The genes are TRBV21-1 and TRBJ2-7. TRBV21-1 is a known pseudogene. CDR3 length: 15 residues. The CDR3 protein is CASSKETGDSYEQYF. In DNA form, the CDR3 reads TGTGCCAGCAGCAAAGAAACAGGAGATTCCTACGAGCAGTACTTC.

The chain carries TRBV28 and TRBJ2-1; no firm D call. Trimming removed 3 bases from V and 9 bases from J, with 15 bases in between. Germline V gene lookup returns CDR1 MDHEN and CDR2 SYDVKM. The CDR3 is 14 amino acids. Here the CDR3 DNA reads TGTGCCAGCAGTTTTCAACTCCCGAACATTGAGCAGTTCTTC. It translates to CASSFQLPNIEQFF.

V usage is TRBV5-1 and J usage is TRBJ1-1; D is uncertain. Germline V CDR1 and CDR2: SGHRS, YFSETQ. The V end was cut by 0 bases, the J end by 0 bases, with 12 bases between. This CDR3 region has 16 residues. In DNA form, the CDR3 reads TGCGCCAGCAGCTTGGCCTGGACGGAAATGAACACTGAAGCTTTCTTT. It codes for CASSLAWTEMNTEAFF.

The chain's CDR3 is CASSLTRALSGANVLTF. For the CDR3, the DNA is TGTGCCAGCAGCTTAACCAGGGCCCTCTCTGGGGCCAACGTCCTGACTTTC. The chain employs TRBV7-8 and TRBJ2-6, with D perhaps matching TRBD1 (5 bases). Per germline, CDR1 SGHVS and CDR2 FQNEAQ. V was shortened by 2 bases and J by 0 bases, with 11 bases between the two germline ends. This CDR3 region has 17 residues.

The CDR3 nucleotides are TGCGCCAGCGGCTGGGGCGGGGCCAACAATGGCTACACCTTC. Translating gives CASGWGGANNGYTF. This sequence joins TRBV5-1 and TRBJ1-2, with D possibly being TRBD1 (5 bases). The CDR3 spans 14 residues. V gave up 7 bases and J gave up 6 bases, with 19 bases separating them. Germline V lookup: CDR1 SGHRS, CDR2 YFSETQ.

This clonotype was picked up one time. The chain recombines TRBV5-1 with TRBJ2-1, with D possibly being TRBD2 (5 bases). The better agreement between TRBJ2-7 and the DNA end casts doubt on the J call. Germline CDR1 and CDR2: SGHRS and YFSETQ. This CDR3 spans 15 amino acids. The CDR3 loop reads CASSMSGSSYNEQYF. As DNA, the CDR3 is TGCGCCAGCAGCATGAGCGGAAGCTCCTACAATGAGCAGTACTTC.

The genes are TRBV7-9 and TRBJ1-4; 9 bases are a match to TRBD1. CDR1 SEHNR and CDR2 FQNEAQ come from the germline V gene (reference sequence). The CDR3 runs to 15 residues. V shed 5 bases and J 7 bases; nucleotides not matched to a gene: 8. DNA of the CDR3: TGTGCCAGCAGCGTTGACAGGGGGGGTGGTGAAAAACTGTTTTTT. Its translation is CASSVDRGGGEKLFF.

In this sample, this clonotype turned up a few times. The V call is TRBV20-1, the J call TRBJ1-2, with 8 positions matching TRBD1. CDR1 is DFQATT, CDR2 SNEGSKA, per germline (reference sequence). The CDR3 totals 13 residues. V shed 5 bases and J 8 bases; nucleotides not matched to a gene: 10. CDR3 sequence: CSALTGAWGGYTF. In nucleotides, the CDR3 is TGCAGTGCTTTGACAGGGGCTTGGGGGGGCTACACCTTC.

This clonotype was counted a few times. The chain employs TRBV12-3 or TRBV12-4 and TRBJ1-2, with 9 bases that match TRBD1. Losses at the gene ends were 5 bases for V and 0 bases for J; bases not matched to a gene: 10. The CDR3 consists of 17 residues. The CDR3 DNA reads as TGTGCCAGCAGTAACCTCCGCCGGGACAGGGCTAACTATGGCTACACCTTC. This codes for CASSNLRRDRANYGYTF.

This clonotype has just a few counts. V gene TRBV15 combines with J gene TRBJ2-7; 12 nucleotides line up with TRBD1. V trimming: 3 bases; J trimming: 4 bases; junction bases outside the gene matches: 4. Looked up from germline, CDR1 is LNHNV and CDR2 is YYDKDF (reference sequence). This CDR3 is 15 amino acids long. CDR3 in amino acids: CATSSRDRGPYEQYF. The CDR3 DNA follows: TGTGCCACCAGCAGCCGGGACAGGGGGCCTTACGAGCAGTACTTC.

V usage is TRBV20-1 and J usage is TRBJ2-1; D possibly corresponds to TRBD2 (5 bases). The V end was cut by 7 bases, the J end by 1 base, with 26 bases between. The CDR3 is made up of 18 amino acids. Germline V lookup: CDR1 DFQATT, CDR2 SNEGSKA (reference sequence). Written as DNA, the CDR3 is TGCAGTGTTCCAGTCGGGAACCTAATGTCTTGGTCCTACAATGAGCAGTTCTTC. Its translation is CSVPVGNLMSWSYNEQFF.

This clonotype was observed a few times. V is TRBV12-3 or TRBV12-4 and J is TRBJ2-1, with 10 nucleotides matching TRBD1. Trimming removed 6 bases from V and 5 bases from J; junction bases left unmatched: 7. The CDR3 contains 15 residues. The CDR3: CASRPRTGGDNEQFF. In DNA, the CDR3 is TGTGCCAGCAGGCCTCGGACAGGGGGGGACAATGAGCAGTTCTTC.

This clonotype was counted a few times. CDR3 nucleotides: TGTGCCACCAGCAGAGGGGACTCCTACGGGTATGAGCAGTTCTTC. It translates to CATSRGDSYGYEQFF. The chain has TRBV15 and TRBJ2-1; possibly TRBD2 for D (6 bases). The CDR3 is 15 amino acids. Looked up from germline, CDR1 is LNHNV and CDR2 is YYDKDF (reference sequence). V shed 1 base and J shed 8 bases, with 15 bases lying between them.

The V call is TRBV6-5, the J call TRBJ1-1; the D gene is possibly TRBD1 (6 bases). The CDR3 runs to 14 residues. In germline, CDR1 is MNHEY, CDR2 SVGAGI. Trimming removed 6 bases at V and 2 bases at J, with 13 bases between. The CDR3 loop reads CASRTPGANTEAFF. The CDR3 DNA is TGTGCCAGCAGAACCCCAGGGGCTAACACTGAAGCTTTCTTT.